These T cell receptor beta chains were read from a single sample in a study of cytomegalovirus exposure and HLA in healthy donors. The repertoire was sequenced with immunoSEQ multiplex PCR; TCRdb's copy has only in-frame clones and lacks some. The table includes 200,000 or so clones, about 88% detected once. Material for sequencing was PBMCs. The receptors shown here come from a girl under three years old in good health and CMV-seronegative. CDR3s include the opening cysteine and the closing phenylalanine or tryptophan. The D gene is left open where the match is weak. Some rows mark clone size as missing; the rest say once, few, many or name a class of expanded clone.

J: TRBJ1-1; V: TRBV19; D: .; size: .; CDR3: CASSATGGRTEAFF; DNA: TGTGCCAGTAGTGCAACGGGGGGGAGGACTGAAGCTTTCTTT
J: TRBJ2-2; V: TRBV2; D: .; size: .; CDR3: CASRYTGNTGELFF; DNA: TGTGCCAGCAGGTACACAGGGAACACCGGGGAGCTGTTTTTT
J: TRBJ2-2; V: TRBV27; D: TRBD2; size: .; CDR3: CASSYTSGGALGELFF; DNA: TGTGCCAGCAGTTATACTAGCGGGGGGGCCCTCGGGGAGCTGTTTTTT
J: TRBJ2-7; V: TRBV6-5; D: TRBD1; size: once; CDR3: CASSYSDRIGEQYF; DNA: TGTGCCAGCAGTTACTCGGACAGGATAGGAGAGCAGTACTTC
J: TRBJ2-5; V: TRBV7-6; D: .; size: .; CDR3: CASSSSVPETQYF; DNA: TGTGCCAGCAGCTCATCAGTACCGGAGACCCAGTACTTC
J: TRBJ2-7; V: TRBV5-4; D: .; size: .; CDR3: CASSFWESSYEQYF; DNA: TGTGCCAGCAGCTTTTGGGAGAGCTCCTACGAGCAGTACTTC
J: TRBJ1-4; V: TRBV4-1; D: .; size: once; CDR3: CASSHLAFNEKLFF; DNA: TGCGCCAGCAGCCATTTGGCATTTAATGAAAAACTGTTTTTT
J: TRBJ2-1; V: TRBV5-1; D: .; size: .; CDR3: CASSLGLDSYNEQFF; DNA: TGCGCCAGCAGCCTAGGACTGGACTCCTACAATGAGCAGTTCTTC
J: TRBJ2-7; V: TRBV6-5; D: TRBD1; size: .; CDR3: CASSPWTGGLGEQYF; DNA: TGTGCCAGCAGTCCCTGGACAGGGGGCCTAGGCGAGCAGTACTTC
J: TRBJ1-3; V: TRBV18; D: TRBD1; size: .; CDR3: CASSTNPGQGTRSGNTIYF; DNA: TGTGCCAGCTCAACTAATCCGGGACAGGGCACTCGTTCTGGAAACACCATATATTTT
J: TRBJ1-6; V: TRBV19; D: TRBD1; size: .; CDR3: CASTQGALYNSPLHF; DNA: TGTGCCAGTACGCAGGGGGCTTTGTATAATTCACCCCTCCACTTT
J: TRBJ2-7; V: TRBV9; D: .; size: .; CDR3: CASSPGIEGYEQYF; DNA: TGTGCCAGCAGCCCCGGGATTGAGGGCTACGAGCAGTACTTC
J: TRBJ2-7; V: TRBV16; D: .; size: .; CDR3: CASSHSRGSYEQYF; DNA: TGTGCCAGCAGCCATTCCAGGGGCTCCTACGAGCAGTACTTC
J: TRBJ2-2; V: TRBV11-1; D: .; size: once; CDR3: CASSLAGLGELFF; DNA: TGTGCCAGCAGCTTAGCGGGGCTCGGGGAGCTGTTTTTT
J: TRBJ2-7; V: TRBV27; D: .; size: .; CDR3: CASSLGPGLPYEQYF; DNA: TGTGCCAGCAGTTTAGGGCCGGGACTCCCCTACGAGCAGTACTTC
J: TRBJ2-3; V: TRBV9; D: TRBD2; size: .; CDR3: CASSPGTSSSDTQYF; DNA: TGTGCCAGCAGCCCCGGGACTAGCAGTTCAGATACGCAGTATTTT
J: TRBJ1-1; V: TRBV5-1; D: .; size: few; CDR3: CASARENTEAFF; DNA: TGCGCCAGCGCCAGGGAGAACACTGAAGCTTTCTTT
J: TRBJ2-5; V: TRBV7-3; D: TRBD2; size: .; CDR3: CASSAGGVAGQETQYF; DNA: TGTGCCAGCAGCGCTGGGGGGGTAGCGGGTCAAGAGACCCAGTACTTC
J: TRBJ2-4; V: TRBV7-2; D: .; size: .; CDR3: CASSLEAGALYF; DNA: TGTGCCAGCAGCTTAGAGGCCGGAGCGCTTTACTTC
J: TRBJ2-2; V: TRBV5-1; D: TRBD1; size: once; CDR3: CASSSTGGITGELFF; DNA: TGCGCCAGCAGCTCGACAGGGGGCATCACCGGGGAGCTGTTTTTT
J: TRBJ2-1; V: TRBV6-1; D: .; size: .; CDR3: CASSGNRGGGEQFF; DNA: TGTGCCAGCAGTGGTAACAGGGGAGGCGGTGAGCAGTTCTTC
J: TRBJ2-2; V: TRBV5-1; D: .; size: .; CDR3: CASSSPGRFPSINTGELFF; DNA: TGCGCCAGCAGCTCCCCGGGGAGATTTCCCTCAATAAACACCGGGGAGCTGTTTTTT
J: TRBJ2-2; V: TRBV4-1; D: TRBD2; size: .; CDR3: CASSSPPGTSGGGYTGELFF; DNA: TGCGCCAGCAGCTCACCCCCCGGGACTAGCGGGGGAGGGTACACCGGGGAGCTGTTTTTT
J: TRBJ1-1; V: TRBV6-5; D: .; size: .; CDR3: CASSYSVGSEAFF; DNA: TGTGCCAGCAGTTACTCGGTTGGCAGTGAAGCTTTCTTT
J: TRBJ2-5; V: TRBV11-2; D: TRBD2; size: .; CDR3: CASSSRLAGERPIGTQYF; DNA: TGTGCCAGCAGCTCTCGACTAGCGGGGGAGCGTCCCATTGGGACCCAGTACTTC
J: TRBJ2-7; V: TRBV6-5; D: .; size: once; CDR3: CASRGLSGYSYEQYF; DNA: TGTGCCAGCAGGGGACTTAGCGGTTACTCCTACGAGCAGTACTTC
J: TRBJ2-1; V: TRBV4-1; D: .; size: .; CDR3: CASSLGLPPTDEQFF; DNA: TGCGCCAGCAGCCTAGGACTACCGCCCACGGATGAGCAGTTCTTC
J: TRBJ2-1; V: TRBV19; D: .; size: .; CDR3: CASSIGVRLGYNEQFF; DNA: TGTGCCAGTAGTATAGGAGTAAGACTCGGCTACAATGAGCAGTTCTTC
J: TRBJ2-3; V: TRBV19; D: .; size: .; CDR3: CASSIQGGDTQYF; DNA: TGTGCCAGTAGTATCCAGGGAGGAGATACGCAGTATTTT
J: TRBJ2-6; V: TRBV5-1; D: .; size: .; CDR3: CASSLGTASSGANVLTF; DNA: TGCGCCAGCAGCTTGGGGACAGCCTCCTCTGGGGCCAACGTCCTGACTTTC